The entry below gives a single T cell receptor beta chain sequence along with its context. Germline V CDR1 and CDR2: SGHRS, YFSETQ. The CDR3 length is 19 residues. The record originates from a study of T cells expressing NK-cell markers. Study background: The study drew TCR beta repertoires from sorted CD3+CD56+NKG2C+, CD3+CD56+NKG2C- and CD3+CD56-NKG2C+ T cells. The eight sequenced donors comprised seven who were HCMV-seropositive and one who was seronegative.

After re-calling the 5' RACE reads, TCRdb lists one entry per CDR3 protein, DNA absent. Its listing shows about 550,000 distinct CDR3 sequences. This sequence joins TRBV5-1 and TRBJ2-1; TCRdb proposes TRBD1, but this gene call is untestable without DNA. The sequencing input was blood T cells: a sorted CD56 or NKG2C T cell subset, CD4+ or CD8+ T cells, or bulk PBMC T cells (not recorded which). The TCR originated in a man aged 18 to 30 in good health. The CDR3 loop is CASSLEVGRLGQAALEQFF.